The 19 T cell receptor beta chains presented below share a single source sample, sequenced in a study of somatic mutations in T cells in chronic GVHD (dated by TCRdb to about 2020). Libraries came from the immunoSEQ multiplex PCR assay. Held by TCRdb, this immuneACCESS table contains in-frame sequences only and omits some clones. Under half of the omission traces to an unresolved V gene where checked; the cause of the rest is unknown. This sample has 13,000 or so clones in its table, and 78% of those were observed once. The top ten hold approximately 31% of the sample. The sequenced sample was Vbeta20-negative CD4+ T cells from blood. The cell subset or site label corresponds to: CD4+ T cells sorted as TCR Vbeta20 negative by flow cytometry. Receptor source: a male patient aged 45 to 59 with chronic graft-versus-host disease. Following a transplant, some T lymphocytes may have been derived from the graft donor.

The rearrangement links TRBV27 to TRBJ1-6, with D perhaps TRBD1 (6 bases). The CDR3 is 16 residues long. Germline-derived CDR1 and CDR2 are MNHEY and SMNVEV (reference sequence). V was pared by 2 bases and J by 4 bases, with 12 bases between. The CDR3 here is CASSLIGQPYNSPLHF. CDR3 DNA: TGTGCCAGCAGTTTAATTGGACAGCCTTATAATTCACCCCTCCACTTT.

The gene calls are TRBV6-5 and TRBJ2-7; D not resolved. Between the trimmed V and J ends, which lost 5 bases and 4 bases, there was a span of 9 bases. The germline CDR1 and CDR2 sequences are MNHEY and SVGAGI. This CDR3 region has 12 residues. This CDR3 reads CASSDPGYEQYF. CDR3 bases: TGTGCCAGCAGTGACCCAGGTTACGAGCAGTACTTC.

V usage is TRBV18 and J usage is TRBJ2-5, with 10 bases identical to TRBD2. Trimming removed 3 bases from V and 4 bases from J; junction bases left unmatched: 8. The CDR3 is 16 amino acids. Germline V gene data show CDR1 as KGHSH and CDR2 as LQKENI. The CDR3 DNA reads TGTGCCAGCTCACCGTCGCTAGCGGGGGTAGGAGAGACCCAGTACTTC. Its protein is CASSPSLAGVGETQYF.

V and J are TRBV14 and TRBJ1-1, with D unclear. CDR1 and CDR2 (germline): SGHDN, FVKESK. CDR3 length: 11 amino acids. V was cut by 3 bases and J by 4 bases, with 3 bases left in between. DNA of the CDR3: TGTGCCAGCAGCCACAGCACTGAAGCTTTCTTT. It is translated as CASSHSTEAFF.

This clone was counted a few times. The genes are TRBV29-1 and TRBJ2-7; the D gene is possibly TRBD1 (5 bases). The CDR3 totals 11 residues. V was trimmed by 7 bases and J by 4 bases, leaving 11 bases between them. Looked up from germline, CDR1 is SQVTM and CDR2 is ANQGSEA. The CDR3 DNA reads as TGCAGCGGCTCGACAGAGTACGAGCAGTACTTC. It specifies CSGSTEYEQYF.

The rearrangement links TRBV12-2 to TRBJ1-2; the table's TRBD1 call for D was not verified on the DNA. TRBV12-2 is a known pseudogene. This CDR3 comprises 15 residues. The CDR3 region is CASRLGGGPPYGYTF. DNA of the CDR3: TGTGCAAGTCGCTTAGGTGGGGGCCCTCCCTATGGCTACACCTTC.

This chain links TRBV5-6 with TRBJ2-7; TRBD1 matches 10 bases. In germline, CDR1 is SGHDT, CDR2 YYEEEE. The CDR3 is 16 residues long. Germline trimming cut 2 bases from V and 4 bases from J; bases unmatched to any gene: 9. CDR3: CASSFRPGQGMYEQYF. In nucleotides, the CDR3 is TGTGCCAGCAGCTTCCGTCCGGGACAGGGGATGTACGAGCAGTACTTC.

J is TRBJ1-6 and V is TRBV19; D is unresolved. The CDR3 is 12 residues long. V shed 5 bases and J shed 9 bases, with 8 bases lying between them. Germline V gene data show CDR1 as LNHDA and CDR2 as SQIVND (reference sequence). For the CDR3, the DNA is TGTGCCAGTAGTCCAAACAGTTCACCCCTCCACTTT. It codes for CASSPNSSPLHF.

The chain couples TRBV7-2 to TRBJ1-2; TRBD1 aligns across 12 bases. Germline trimming cut 4 bases from V and 8 bases from J; bases unmatched to any gene: 8. Germline CDR1 SGHTA, CDR2 FQGNSA. The CDR3 loop spans 15 amino acids. The CDR3 loop reads CASSSGTGGARGYTF. The CDR3 DNA sequence: TGTGCCAGCAGCTCAGGGACAGGGGGCGCGAGGGGCTACACCTTC.

This sequence joins TRBV5-4 and TRBJ2-7, with TRBD2 matching over 13 bases. The CDR3 contains 16 residues. CDR1 and CDR2 (germline): SGHNT, YYREEE (reference sequence). V lost 1 base and J lost 2; bases outside the gene matches: 3. Here the CDR3 reads CASSLRGTSGTYEQYF. The CDR3 DNA reads as TGTGCCAGCAGCTTGCGCGGGACTAGCGGGACCTACGAGCAGTACTTC.

The J gene is TRBJ2-7, the V gene TRBV7-9; D might be TRBD1 (7 bases). The CDR3 consists of 17 residues. Trimming left V 1 base short and J 5 bases short, with 21 bases between. Germline lookup yields CDR1 SEHNR and CDR2 FQNEAQ (reference sequence). The CDR3 DNA is TGTGCCAGCAGCTTAGGCCTTGGCAGGCAGGGGGGCGACGAGCAGTACTTC. It encodes CASSLGLGRQGGDEQYF. The full variable domain, completed using reference TRBV7-9 and TRBJ2-7, is DTGVSQNPRHKITKRGQNVTFRCDPISEHNRLYWYRQTLGQGPEFLTYFQNEAQLEKSRLLSDRFSAERPKGSFSTLEIQRTEQGDSAMYLCASSLGLGRQGGDEQYFGPGTRLTVT.

The chain carries TRBV18 and TRBJ2-3; 10 bases map to TRBD1. The V gene's germline CDR1 is KGHSH and CDR2 LQKENI. This CDR3 contains 14 residues. V lost 3 bases and J lost 5; bases outside the gene matches: 2. The CDR3: CASSPGQGRDTQYF. For the CDR3, the DNA is TGTGCCAGCTCACCGGGACAGGGGAGAGATACGCAGTATTTT.

The chain couples TRBV15 to TRBJ1-6, with 8 nucleotides matching TRBD1. V lost 3 bases to trimming and J lost 10 bases; unmatched junction nucleotides: 5. Germline V CDR1 and CDR2: LNHNV, YYDKDF (reference sequence). The CDR3 extends over 14 amino acids. CDR3: CATSSWTGRSPLHF. The CDR3 region has the DNA TGTGCCACCAGCAGCTGGACAGGGAGATCACCCCTCCACTTT.

The rearrangement joins TRBV5-5 to TRBJ2-5; D gene uncertain. TRBJ2-7 matches the DNA end more closely, so the J call is doubtful. Looked up from germline, CDR1 is SGHKS and CDR2 is YYEKEE (reference sequence). CDR3 length: 14 residues. CDR3 in amino acids: CASSLGDGNYEQYF. DNA of the CDR3: TGTGCCAGCAGCTTGGGAGACGGCAACTACGAGCAGTACTTC.

This sequence joins TRBV5-4 and TRBJ2-5; 7 bases agree with TRBD2. The length of the CDR3 is 15 residues. Per germline, CDR1 SGHNT and CDR2 YYREEE (reference sequence). J gave up 1 base and V 2 bases, and 5 bases lay outside the gene matches. CDR3 loop: CASSFLAGAQETQYF. CDR3 nucleotide sequence: TGTGCCAGCAGCTTTTTGGCGGGAGCCCAAGAGACCCAGTACTTC.

In its sample, this clone was seen a few times. This rearrangement joins TRBV6-1 to TRBJ2-5, with 10 bases lining up with TRBD1. This CDR3 comprises 15 residues. The V gene's germline CDR1 is MNHNS and CDR2 SASEGT. V shed 6 bases and J 5 bases; nucleotides not matched to a gene: 9. The CDR3 DNA is TGTGCCAGCAGGCTAAGTCCGGGACAGGGGGAGACCCAGTACTTC. Translating it yields CASRLSPGQGETQYF.

The chain carries TRBV27 and TRBJ1-1; tentatively, D is TRBD1 (6 bases). The V gene lost 5 bases and the J gene lost 0 bases, with 13 bases spanning the gap. Looked up from germline, CDR1 is MNHEY and CDR2 is SMNVEV (reference sequence). The CDR3 sequence is 15 residues long. CDR3 nucleotide sequence: TGTGCCAGCAGTCCCCGGGGGGCCCTGAACACTGAAGCTTTCTTT. It codes for CASSPRGALNTEAFF.

The J gene is TRBJ1-2, the V gene TRBV2, with unresolved D. The CDR3 has 13 amino acids. Per the germline V gene, CDR1 is SNHLY and CDR2 is FYNNEI. V gave up 7 bases and J gave up 4 bases, with 13 bases separating them. The CDR3 DNA sequence: TGTGCCAGCACATCCGGAGGGAGCTATGGCTACACCTTC. It translates to CASTSGGSYGYTF.

The rearrangement joins TRBV5-6 to TRBJ2-2; unclear D gene. Deletions cut 4 bases from V and 2 bases from J, with 6 bases between. Per germline, CDR1 SGHDT and CDR2 YYEEEE. The CDR3 loop spans 13 amino acids. The CDR3 loop is CASSPFNTGELFF. In DNA, the CDR3 is TGTGCCAGCAGCCCCTTTAACACCGGGGAGCTGTTTTTT.